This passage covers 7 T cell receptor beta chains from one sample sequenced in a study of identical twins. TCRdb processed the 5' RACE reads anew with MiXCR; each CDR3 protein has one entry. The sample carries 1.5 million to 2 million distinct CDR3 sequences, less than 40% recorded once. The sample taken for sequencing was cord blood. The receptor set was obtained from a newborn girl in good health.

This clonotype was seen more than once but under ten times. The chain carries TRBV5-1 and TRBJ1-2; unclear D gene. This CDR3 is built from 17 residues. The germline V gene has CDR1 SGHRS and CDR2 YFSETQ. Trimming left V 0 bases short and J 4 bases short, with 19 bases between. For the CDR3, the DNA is TGCGCCAGCAGCTTGGGGAGTGTGGGTCTACTACTCTATGGCTACACCTTC. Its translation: CASSLGSVGLLLYGYTF.

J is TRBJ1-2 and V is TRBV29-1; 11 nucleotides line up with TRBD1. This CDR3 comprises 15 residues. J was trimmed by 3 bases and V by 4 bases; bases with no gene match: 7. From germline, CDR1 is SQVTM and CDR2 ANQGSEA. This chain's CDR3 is CSVASGQGADYGYTF. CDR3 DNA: TGCAGCGTTGCCTCTGGACAGGGGGCAGACTATGGCTACACCTTC.

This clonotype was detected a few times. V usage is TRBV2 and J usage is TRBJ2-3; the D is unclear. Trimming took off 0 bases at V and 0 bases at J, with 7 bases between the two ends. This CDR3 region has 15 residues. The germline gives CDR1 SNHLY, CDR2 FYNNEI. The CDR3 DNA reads TGTGCCAGCAGTGAAGCGGGGTCTAGCACAGATACGCAGTATTTT. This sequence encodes CASSEAGSSTDTQYF. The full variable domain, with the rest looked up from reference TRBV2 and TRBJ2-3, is EPEVTQTPSHQVTQMGQEVILRCVPISNHLYFYWYRQILGQKVEFLVSFYNNEISEKSEIFDDQFSVERPDGSNFTLKIRSTKLEDSAMYFCASSEAGSSTDTQYFGPGTRLTVL.

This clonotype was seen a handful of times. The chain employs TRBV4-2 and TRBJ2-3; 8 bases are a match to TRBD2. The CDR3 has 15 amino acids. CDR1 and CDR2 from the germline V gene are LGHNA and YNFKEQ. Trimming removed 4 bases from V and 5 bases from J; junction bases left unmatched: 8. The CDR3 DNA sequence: TGTGCCAGCAGCCCCGGGACTAGTCCCCAAGATACGCAGTATTTT. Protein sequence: CASSPGTSPQDTQYF.

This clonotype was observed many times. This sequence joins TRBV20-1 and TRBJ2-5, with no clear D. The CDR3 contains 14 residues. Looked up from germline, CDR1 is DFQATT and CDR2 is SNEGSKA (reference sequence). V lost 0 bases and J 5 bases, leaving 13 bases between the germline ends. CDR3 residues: CSARDVAQTETQYF. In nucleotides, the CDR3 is TGCAGTGCTAGAGATGTGGCCCAGACCGAGACCCAGTACTTC.

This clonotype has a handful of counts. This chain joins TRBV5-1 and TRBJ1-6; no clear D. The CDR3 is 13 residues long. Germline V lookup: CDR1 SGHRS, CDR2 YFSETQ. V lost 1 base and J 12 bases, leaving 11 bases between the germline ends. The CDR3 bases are TGCGCCAGCAGCTTGCTCGTACCTCGACCCCTCCACTTT. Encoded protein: CASSLLVPRPLHF.

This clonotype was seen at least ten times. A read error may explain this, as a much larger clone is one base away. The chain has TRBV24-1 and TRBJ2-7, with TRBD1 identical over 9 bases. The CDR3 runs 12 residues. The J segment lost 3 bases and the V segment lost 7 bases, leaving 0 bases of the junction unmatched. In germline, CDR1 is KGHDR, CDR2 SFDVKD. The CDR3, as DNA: TGTGCCACCAGGACAGGGGGCTACGAGCAGTACTTC. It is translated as CATRTGGYEQYF.